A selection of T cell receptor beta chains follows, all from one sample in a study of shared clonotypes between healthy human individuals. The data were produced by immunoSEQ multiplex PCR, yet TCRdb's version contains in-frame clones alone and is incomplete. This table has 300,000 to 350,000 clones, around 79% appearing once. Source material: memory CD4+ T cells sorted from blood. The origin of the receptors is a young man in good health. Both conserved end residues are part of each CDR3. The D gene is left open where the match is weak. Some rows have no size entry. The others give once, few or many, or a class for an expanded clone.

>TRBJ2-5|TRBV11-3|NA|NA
CASSADGPETQYF
TGTGCCAGCAGCGCGGACGGCCCGGAGACCCAGTACTTC
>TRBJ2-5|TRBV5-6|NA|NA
CASSSLRGKKAGQETQYF
TGTGCCAGCAGTTCGCTCAGAGGCAAGAAGGCCGGACAAGAGACCCAGTACTTC
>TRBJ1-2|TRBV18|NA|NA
CASSPEPYGYTF
TGTGCCAGCTCACCGGAGCCCTATGGCTACACCTTC
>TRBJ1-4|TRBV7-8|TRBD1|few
CASSRDRTGNEKLFF
TGTGCCAGCAGCCGAGATCGGACAGGGAATGAAAAACTGTTTTTT
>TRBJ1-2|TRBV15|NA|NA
CATSRDEGGYTF
TGTGCCACCAGCAGAGACGAGGGTGGCTACACCTTC
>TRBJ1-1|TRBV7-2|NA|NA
CASSLAGGPNTEAFF
TGTGCCAGCAGCTTAGCAGGAGGGCCGAACACTGAAGCTTTCTTT
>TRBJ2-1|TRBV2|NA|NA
CASSDMDPGSYNEQFF
TGTGCCAGCAGTGACATGGACCCGGGATCCTACAATGAGCAGTTCTTC
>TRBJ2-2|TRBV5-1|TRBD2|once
CASSEPGLVSAGELFF
TGCGCCAGCAGCGAACCGGGACTAGTATCGGCCGGGGAGCTGTTTTTT
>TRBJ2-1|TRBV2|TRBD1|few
CASRDPRGLFGEQFF
TGTGCCAGCAGAGACCCCAGGGGGCTGTTTGGTGAGCAGTTCTTC
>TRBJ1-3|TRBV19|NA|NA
CASIDGRFSGNTIYF
TGTGCCAGTATCGATGGCCGGTTCTCTGGAAACACCATATATTTT